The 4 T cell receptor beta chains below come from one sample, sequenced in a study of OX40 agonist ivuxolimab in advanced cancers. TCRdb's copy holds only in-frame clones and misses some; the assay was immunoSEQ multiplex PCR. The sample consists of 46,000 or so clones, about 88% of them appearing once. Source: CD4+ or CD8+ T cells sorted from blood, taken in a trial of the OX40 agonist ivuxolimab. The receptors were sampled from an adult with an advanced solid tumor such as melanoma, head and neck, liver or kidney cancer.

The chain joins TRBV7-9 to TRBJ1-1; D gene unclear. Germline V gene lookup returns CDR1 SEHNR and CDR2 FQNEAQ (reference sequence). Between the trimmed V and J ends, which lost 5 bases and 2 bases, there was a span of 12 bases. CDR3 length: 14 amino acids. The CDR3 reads CASSQDPRNTEAFF. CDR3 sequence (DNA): TGTGCCAGCAGCCAGGATCCGAGAAACACTGAAGCTTTCTTT.

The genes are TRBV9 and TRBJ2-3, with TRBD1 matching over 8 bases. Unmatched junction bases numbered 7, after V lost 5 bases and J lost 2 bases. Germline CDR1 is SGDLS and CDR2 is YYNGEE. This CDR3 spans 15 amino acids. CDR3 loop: CASSDQDRATDTQYF. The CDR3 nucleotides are TGTGCCAGCAGTGATCAGGACAGGGCCACAGATACGCAGTATTTT.

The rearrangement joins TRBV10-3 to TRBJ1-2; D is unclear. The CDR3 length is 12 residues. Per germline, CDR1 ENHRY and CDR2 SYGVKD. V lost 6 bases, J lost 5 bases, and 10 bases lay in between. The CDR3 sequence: CAISEGSYGYTF. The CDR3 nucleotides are TGTGCCATCAGCGAGGGTAGTTATGGCTACACCTTC.

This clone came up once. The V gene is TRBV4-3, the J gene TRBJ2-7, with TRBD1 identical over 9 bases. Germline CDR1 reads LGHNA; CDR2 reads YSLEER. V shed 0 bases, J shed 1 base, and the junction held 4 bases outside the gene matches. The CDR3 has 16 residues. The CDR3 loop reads CASSQEPGQGSYEQYF. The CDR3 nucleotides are TGCGCCAGCAGCCAAGAGCCGGGACAGGGATCCTACGAGCAGTACTTC.